The present T cell receptor beta chain was sequenced within a study of blood T cell repertoires in COVID-19 (dated by TCRdb to between 2020 and 2021). Regarding the research as a whole: Samples covering the acute and convalescent phases of COVID-19 were provided by collaborators in the United States, Italy and Spain. The material from the prospective study consisted of cDNA or gDNA derived from T cells, B-cell-depleted T cells, or PBMCs. HLA class I and class II types, where available, came from metadata supplied by the sample provider rather than from assay-based typing. The sample metadata nearly always contained a de-identified subject ID, COVID-19 status, age in years and sex. The repertoires were released in a freely available public database intended as a resource for research on the immune response to SARS-CoV-2. Samples were obtained from the ongoing ImmuneRACE study (first 160 participants) and from 1,200 or so subjects provided by 6 global collaborators. The dataset comprised deeply sampled blood TCRbeta repertoires from subjects exposed to, actively infected with, or recovered from COVID-19.

Only one count was recorded for this clone. It has no known antigen specificity. Base qualities are not provided; no much larger clone lies one nucleotide away. At one collaborating source in Seattle, patients were enrolled during active infection and were followed longitudinally through the course of disease. The collaborating institutions used their own protocols to collect whole blood in K2EDTA tubes. Collaborator samples were shipped for TCRbeta analysis as frozen whole blood, isolated PBMCs, or DNA extracted from either sample type. General conclusions and limits of the study: Clinical and demographic metadata were provided uncurated, with the amount varying by source and participant.

TCRbeta CDR3 regions were amplified from genomic DNA by means of the immunoSEQ Assay, a bias-controlled multiplex PCR. In the authors' own workflow: Nucleated cell counts per sample were estimated from amplification of reference gene primers within the assay. To quantify the absolute abundance of each unique TCRbeta CDR3 rearrangement, sequence reads were collapsed and filtered. For each sample, productive Simpson clonality was calculated as the square root of Simpson's diversity index over productive rearrangements. Held by TCRdb, this immuneACCESS table contains in-frame sequences only and omits some clones. Under half of the omission traces to an unresolved V gene where checked; the cause of the rest is unknown. V, J and clone size are those of that table, while D and trimming were read from the DNA. The table for this sample lists about 410,000 clones; roughly 90% of them were counted only once. Around 1.5% of the sample rests with the top ten.

As encoded in the germline V gene (reference sequence), CDR1 is DFQATT while CDR2 is SNEGSKA. The CDR3 numbers 18 residues from cysteine through phenylalanine. The DNA shown is the 54-base CDR3, in frame from base 1. Trimming costs V 3 bases and J 0 bases, and their ends lie 20 bases apart. The sample comprised peripheral blood. Recombination connected TRBV20-1 to TRBJ1-4; too little of a D gene remains to name it. The clonotype originates from a woman between 40 and 55 years old with COVID-19, enrolled during active disease. The CDR3 has the sequence CSASPTRSDSATNEKLFF. The sequence in DNA is TGCAGTGCTAGTCCCACCCGGAGTGACTCCGCAACTAATGAAAAACTGTTTTTT.